This TCR beta chain was captured by sequencing in a study of shared clonotypes between healthy human individuals. Assay used: immunoSEQ multiplex PCR; TCRdb lists only in-frame clones, some missing. The table has 520,000 or so clones, approximately 85% seen once; the top ten hold approximately 13%. V was shortened by 10 bases and J by 0 bases, with 22 bases between the two germline ends. This CDR3 contains 17 residues. Germline values: CDR1 MDHEN, CDR2 SYDVKM. Everyone who donated was a Caucasian adult who lived in Nashville, Tennessee. V usage is TRBV28 and J usage is TRBJ1-5, with a possible D match to TRBD1 (5 bases). Material: PBMCs. The source of this sequence is a woman in her thirties or forties in good health. Some clones in this sample may be carry-over from other donors' samples. The CDR3 loop reads CATSGTEDFYSNQPQHF. The DNA for the CDR3 is TGTGCCACCTCCGGGACGGAGGATTTTTATAGCAATCAGCCCCAGCATTTT.